The source of this T cell receptor (beta chain) is a study of T cell responses to AZD1222 COVID-19 vaccine. Study results and limitations: There were vaccine-associated CD4 TCRs across spike, dominant at 160-218 and 743-854. Clonal diversity was possibly underestimated; the donors were predominantly white British and more often female. It was only six AZD1222 recipients who were seropositive at baseline. Spike-specific TCRs gained breadth and depth after people received two AZD1222 doses.

Trimming took off 3 bases at V and 7 bases at J, with 15 bases between the two ends. The CDR3 extends over 14 amino acids. Per the germline V gene, CDR1 is LNHDA and CDR2 is SQIVND (reference sequence). Comment on this clone: Its specificity is not known.

Sequencing used immunoSEQ multiplex PCR; TCRdb keeps in-frame clones, though not all of them. Of about 160,000 clones in the sample, 85% to 95% were seen once. The TCR originated in an adult in good health. V is TRBV19 and J is TRBJ1-2; weak D call: TRBD1 (6 bases). Sequencing used peripheral blood, obtained on day 0 of AZD1222 vaccination. CDR3 DNA: TGTGCCAGTAGTATCACCCAGGGGTCGGCTGGCTACACCTTC. Encoded protein: CASSITQGSAGYTF.